The 2 T cell receptor beta chains listed next were all sequenced from one sample in a study of blood T cell repertoires in COVID-19. This table comes from immunoSEQ multiplex PCR, and its TCRdb copy is limited to in-frame clones, with some not included. The table records around 300,000 clones, about 83% of them present only once. Sequenced input: PBMCs or T cells enriched from blood (not recorded which). Source of these receptors: a woman aged 40 to 49 who had recovered from COVID-19.

As concerns this clone: A read error may produce the germline difference seen at one junction end. V usage is TRBV18 and J usage is TRBJ1-3; D is unclear. This CDR3 comprises 14 residues. Germline lookup yields CDR1 KGHSH and CDR2 LQKENI. This CDR3 reads CASSEQSSGSTIYF. CDR3 sequence (DNA): TGTGCCAGCTCAGAACAGAGCTCTGGAAGCACCATATATTTT.

The chain links TRBV7-8 to TRBJ2-7; TRBD2 agrees at 11 bases. Germline CDR1 and CDR2: SGHVS and FQNEAQ. The CDR3 totals 16 residues. Unmatched junction bases numbered 9, after V lost 4 bases and J lost 4 bases. This chain's CDR3 is CASSSRGTSGPYEQYF. The CDR3 region has the DNA TGTGCCAGCAGCTCGAGGGGGACTAGCGGCCCTTACGAGCAGTACTTC. The complete variable domain, with remaining parts taken from reference TRBV7-8 and TRBJ2-7, reads GAGVSQSPRYKVAKRGQDVALRCDPISGHVSLFWYQQALGQGPEFLTYFQNEAQLDKSGLPSDRFFAERPEGSVSTLKIQRTQQEDSAVYLCASSSRGTSGPYEQYFGPGTRLTVT.